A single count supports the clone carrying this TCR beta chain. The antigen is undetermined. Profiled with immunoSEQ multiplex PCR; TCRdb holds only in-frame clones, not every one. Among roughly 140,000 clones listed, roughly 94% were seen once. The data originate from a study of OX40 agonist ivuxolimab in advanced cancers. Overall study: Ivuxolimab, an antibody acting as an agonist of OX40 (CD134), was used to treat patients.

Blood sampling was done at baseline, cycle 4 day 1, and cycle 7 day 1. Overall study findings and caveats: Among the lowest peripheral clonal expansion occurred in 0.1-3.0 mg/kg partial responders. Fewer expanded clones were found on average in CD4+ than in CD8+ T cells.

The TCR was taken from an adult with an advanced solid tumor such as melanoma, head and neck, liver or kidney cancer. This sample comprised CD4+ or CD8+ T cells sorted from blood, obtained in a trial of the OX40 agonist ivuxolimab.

In DNA, the CDR3 is TGTGCCAGCAGTTTCAGGGGGCGACCCTACGAGCAGTACTTC. This translates into CASSFRGRPYEQYF. V and J are TRBV28 and TRBJ2-7, with 8 bases fitting TRBD1. The junction had 3 bases not matched to a gene; V was cut back by 3 bases and J by 2 bases. Germline V lookup: CDR1 MDHEN, CDR2 SYDVKM. The CDR3 is made up of 14 amino acids.